One sample yielded the 27 T cell receptor beta chains listed below, sequenced in a study of PD-1 blockade in classical Hodgkin lymphoma. Regarding time point: cycle 4 day 1 (C4D1), after more than 5 weeks of nivolumab. All patients experienced relapse after autologous stem cell transplantation, and brentuximab vedotin exposure was variable. The assay was immunoSEQ multiplex PCR, and TCRdb's table has in-frame clones only and misses some. The sample carries tens of thousands of clones, around nine tenths recorded once. Material: peripheral blood mononuclear cells (PBMCs), obtained before the fourth cycle of nivolumab. The receptors were gathered from a human donor with classical Hodgkin lymphoma.

This clone appeared a few times. J is TRBJ2-1 and V is TRBV16; maybe TRBD1 (5 bases). Germline V gives CDR1 KGHSY, CDR2 FQNENV. The V end lost 7 bases, the J end lost 0 bases, and 7 bases lay between the germline ends. The length of the CDR3 is 13 residues. The CDR3: CASIDSSYNEQFF. The CDR3 region has the DNA TGTGCCAGCATCGACAGCTCCTACAATGAGCAGTTCTTC.

This clone was counted once. The rearrangement uses TRBV15 and TRBJ1-2; D is unresolved. Germline V lookup: CDR1 LNHNV, CDR2 YYDKDF (reference sequence). Trimming shortened V by 1 base and J by 2 bases, and 11 bases separated the two germline ends. The CDR3 sequence is 15 residues long. In DNA, the CDR3 is TGTGCCACCAGCAGAGCCCCGGGGTCGAACTATGGCTACACCTTC. This codes for CATSRAPGSNYGYTF.

The chain recombines TRBV7-8 with TRBJ1-1; D not resolved. The CDR3 totals 14 residues. CDR1 and CDR2 (germline): SGHVS, FQNEAQ. V was shortened by 4 bases and J by 1 base, with 10 bases between the two germline ends. For the CDR3, the DNA is TGTGCCAGCAGCTCCTCTATGGGGAACACTGAAGCTTTCTTT. It yields the protein CASSSSMGNTEAFF.

This clone has a single count. V and J are TRBV6-4 and TRBJ2-1, with 10 bases that match TRBD2. V was clipped by 0 bases and J by 9 bases; unmatched bases: 14. The CDR3 loop spans 18 amino acids. Germline V gene lookup returns CDR1 MRHNA and CDR2 SNTAGT. The CDR3 region is CASSDSKSSGGLFAEQFF. The CDR3 coding sequence is TGTGCCAGCAGTGACTCGAAGTCTAGCGGGGGTTTATTCGCTGAGCAGTTCTTC.

DNA of the CDR3: TGTGCCAGCAGCTTAAACGGACAAGTGGCAGAGGAGCAGTACTTC. This gives the protein CASSLNGQVAEEQYF. This chain links TRBV7-2 with TRBJ2-7, with a tentative D call TRBD1 (5 bases). The CDR3 extends over 15 amino acids. The germline CDR1 and CDR2 sequences are SGHTA and FQGNSA. V was trimmed by 2 bases and J by 7 bases, leaving 18 bases between them.

The J gene is TRBJ2-3, the V gene TRBV5-4; TRBD2 matches at 9 bases. Germline V gives CDR1 SGHNT, CDR2 YYREEE (reference sequence). The CDR3 is made up of 16 amino acids. The J segment lost 2 bases and the V segment lost 0 bases, leaving 4 bases of the junction unmatched. The CDR3 coding sequence is TGTGCCAGCAGCTTGGCGCTAGCGGGATTCACAGATACGCAGTATTTT. Encoded protein: CASSLALAGFTDTQYF.

The rearrangement links TRBV5-8 to TRBJ2-2; tentative D call: TRBD2 (5 bases). CDR1 SGHTS and CDR2 YDEGEE come from the germline V gene. The CDR3 consists of 14 residues. V shed 4 bases and J shed 1 base, with 8 bases lying between them. The DNA for the CDR3 is TGTGCCAGCAGCCCGGGGAGGAACACCGGGGAGCTGTTTTTT. This gives the protein CASSPGRNTGELFF.

The chain employs TRBV5-1 and TRBJ2-1; 7 nucleotides line up with TRBD1. Trimming took 0 bases from V and 4 from J; bases not matched to a gene: 4. Germline-derived CDR1 and CDR2 are SGHRS and YFSETQ. CDR3 size: 15 residues. CDR3 nucleotide sequence: TGCGCCAGCAGCTTGGTTGGACAGGCTTACAATGAGCAGTTCTTC. Translated: CASSLVGQAYNEQFF.

Remarks on this clone: At one end, the junction sequence differs from germline, possibly due to a read error. This chain links TRBV11-3 with TRBJ2-3; no definite D call. In germline, CDR1 is SGHNT, CDR2 YENEEA. This CDR3 has 12 residues. The CDR3 DNA is TGTGCCAGCAGCTTAATTGAAGATAGGCAGTATTTT. This sequence encodes CASSLIEDRQYF.

The chain links TRBV30 to TRBJ2-7, with no clear D. The germline V gene encodes CDR1 GTSNPN and CDR2 SVGIG (reference sequence). CDR3 length equals 13 residues. Trimming cost V 1 base and J 0 bases, with 7 bases left between them. The chain's CDR3 is CAWSGLTSYEQYF. The CDR3 coding sequence is TGTGCCTGGAGTGGACTGACCTCCTACGAGCAGTACTTC. Drawing the rest from reference TRBV30 and TRBJ2-7, the complete variable domain is SQTIHQWPATLVQPVGSPLSLECTVEGTSNPNLYWYRQAAGRGLQLLFYSVGIGQISSEVPQNLSASRPQDRQFILSSKKLLLSDSGFYLCAWSGLTSYEQYFGPGTRLTVT.

V usage is TRBV19 and J usage is TRBJ2-1, with a possible D match to TRBD2 (6 bases). Germline V CDR1 and CDR2: LNHDA, SQIVND (reference sequence). Trimming shortened V by 10 bases and J by 0 bases, and 10 bases separated the two germline ends. The CDR3 length is 13 residues. CDR3 bases: TGTGCCACTCGGGAGAACTCCTACAATGAGCAGTTCTTC. Its translation: CATRENSYNEQFF.

Only one count was recorded for this clone. V is TRBV15 and J is TRBJ1-3; D call uncertain. Trimming took off 0 bases at V and 4 bases at J, with 10 bases between the two ends. CDR1 LNHNV and CDR2 YYDKDF come from the germline V gene (reference sequence). The CDR3 extends over 15 amino acids. The CDR3 DNA is TGTGCCACCAGCAGAGATCGGGTGGGGGGAAACACCATATATTTT. This gives the protein CATSRDRVGGNTIYF.

The chain combines TRBV6-1 with TRBJ1-3, with 7 nucleotides matching TRBD1. The CDR3 covers 17 residues. Germline CDR1 MNHNS, CDR2 SASEGT. The V and J ends lost 3 bases and 0 bases, in that order; junction bases with no gene match: 8. CDR3 bases: TGTGCCAGCAGTGAGGGGACAGTTGGCCGCTCTGGAAACACCATATATTTT. It specifies CASSEGTVGRSGNTIYF.

The chain links TRBV5-8 to TRBJ1-4; D possibly corresponds to TRBD1 (5 bases). This CDR3 contains 12 residues. The germline V gene has CDR1 SGHTS and CDR2 YDEGEE. V lost 7 bases and J lost 13, with 17 bases in between. CDR3 amino acids: CASRRNGGVLFF. CDR3 nucleotide sequence: TGTGCCAGCCGACGAAACGGGGGGGTACTGTTTTTT.

This sequence joins TRBV30 and TRBJ2-2, with 13 bases fitting TRBD2. The junction had 6 bases not matched to a gene; V was cut back by 0 bases and J by 5 bases. The CDR3 runs to 17 residues. The germline V gene has CDR1 GTSNPN and CDR2 SVGIG (reference sequence). Here the CDR3 reads CAWSVSRTSGRTGELFF. The DNA of the CDR3 is TGTGCCTGGAGTGTTTCCCGGACTAGCGGGAGAACCGGGGAGCTGTTTTTT.

Details on this clone: The junction shows a germline mismatch at one end, possibly a read error. This chain connects TRBV7-6 to TRBJ2-6; the D gene is possibly TRBD2 (6 bases). CDR1 SGHVS and CDR2 FNYEAQ come from the germline V gene. There are 15 residues in the CDR3. The CDR3 sequence: CASSFGGDRASVLTF. As DNA, the CDR3 is TGTGCCAGCAGCTTCGGCGGGGATAGGGCCAGCGTCCTGACTTTC.

The CDR3 sequence is CASSIGTSGGPSSYEQYF. In nucleotides, the CDR3 is TGTGCCAGCAGCATCGGGACTAGCGGGGGACCGTCAAGCTACGAGCAGTACTTC. The chain recombines TRBV13 with TRBJ2-7; 14 nucleotides agree with TRBD2. CDR3 length equals 18 residues. With V trimmed by 5 bases and J by 3 bases, 12 bases remained unmatched. Germline V gene sequence: CDR1 PRHDT, CDR2 FYEKMQ (reference sequence). The whole variable domain, remainder taken from reference TRBV13 and TRBJ2-7, is AAGVIQSPRHLIKEKRETATLKCYPIPRHDTVYWYQQGPGQDPQFLISFYEKMQSDKGSIPDRFSAQQFSDYHSELNMSSLELGDSALYFCASSIGTSGGPSSYEQYFGPGTRLTVT.

The chain employs TRBV6-1 and TRBJ2-2; 8 bases map to TRBD2. In germline, CDR1 is MNHNS, CDR2 SASEGT. J gave up 5 bases and V 3 bases, and 11 bases lay outside the gene matches. The CDR3 extends over 17 amino acids. The CDR3 DNA reads as TGTGCCAGCAGTGAGGTAGCGGGGCAAAGAGGAACCGGGGAGCTGTTTTTT. Translated: CASSEVAGQRGTGELFF.

V is TRBV14 and J is TRBJ2-1; TRBD2 is a possible D gene (6 bases). This CDR3 comprises 15 residues. Germline CDR1 SGHDN, CDR2 FVKESK. V was pared by 0 bases and J by 6 bases, with 12 bases between. The CDR3, as DNA: TGTGCCAGCAGCCAAGATCCCGGGAGCGGCAATGAGCAGTTCTTC. It yields the protein CASSQDPGSGNEQFF.

V is TRBV7-2 and J is TRBJ1-2; the D gene is possibly TRBD1 (6 bases). V lost 0 bases and J 7 bases, leaving 9 bases between the germline ends. The CDR3 runs 13 residues. CDR1 SGHTA and CDR2 FQGNSA come from the germline V gene. The CDR3 sequence: CASSLAQGFGYTF. The DNA of the CDR3 is TGTGCCAGCAGCTTAGCCCAGGGGTTTGGCTACACCTTC.

This chain links TRBV4-2 with TRBJ2-5; TRBD2 agrees at 7 bases. Per the germline V gene, CDR1 is LGHNA and CDR2 is YNFKEQ. Trimming cost V 0 bases and J 5 bases; bases outside gene matches: 6. The CDR3 is 15 residues long. The CDR3 DNA reads as TGTGCCAGCAGCCAAGACCCTAGCGGAGCGGAGACCCAGTACTTC. This encodes CASSQDPSGAETQYF.

This chain joins TRBV30 and TRBJ2-1; D gene ambiguous. V was pared by 5 bases and J by 4 bases, with 18 bases between. Looked up from germline, CDR1 is GTSNPN and CDR2 is SVGIG (reference sequence). The CDR3 consists of 15 residues. In DNA, the CDR3 is TGTGCCTGGTCGCATCGGGCGTCCCCTTACAATGAGCAGTTCTTC. Its translation: CAWSHRASPYNEQFF. The full variable domain, its missing parts supplied by reference TRBV30 and TRBJ2-1, is SQTIHQWPATLVQPVGSPLSLECTVEGTSNPNLYWYRQAAGRGLQLLFYSVGIGQISSEVPQNLSASRPQDRQFILSSKKLLLSDSGFYLCAWSHRASPYNEQFFGPGTRLTVL.

This chain connects TRBV11-2 to TRBJ1-2; unclear D gene. From germline, CDR1 is SGHAT and CDR2 FQNNGV. The V end lost 5 bases, the J end lost 1 base, and 14 bases lay between the germline ends. The CDR3 is 15 residues long. CDR3 DNA: TGTGCCAGCAGCCCGAACAGCATAATTAACTATGGCTACACCTTC. Its protein is CASSPNSIINYGYTF. Combining the CDR3 with reference TRBV11-2 and TRBJ1-2 gives the whole variable domain EAGVAQSPRYKIIEKRQSVAFWCNPISGHATLYWYQQILGQGPKLLIQFQNNGVVDDSQLPKDRFSAERLKGVDSTLKIQPAKLEDSAVYLCASSPNSIINYGYTFGSGTRLTVV.

The chain is built from TRBV29-1 and TRBJ2-5; a possible D gene is TRBD1 (6 bases). The germline V gene has CDR1 SQVTM and CDR2 ANQGSEA. V shed 3 bases and J shed 5 bases, with 16 bases lying between them. The CDR3 extends over 14 amino acids. This CDR3 reads CSVDGFQGPETQYF. The CDR3, as DNA: TGCAGCGTTGACGGTTTCCAGGGGCCGGAGACCCAGTACTTC.

This rearrangement joins TRBV4-1 to TRBJ2-7, with TRBD2 identical over 9 bases. CDR3 size: 14 residues. Germline loops: CDR1 MGHRA, CDR2 YSYEKL. The V and J ends lost 4 bases and 5 bases, in that order; junction bases with no gene match: 6. CDR3 nucleotides: TGCGCCAGCAGCCCCGGGACTAGCCGGCACGAGCAGTACTTC. Its translation: CASSPGTSRHEQYF.

The gene calls are TRBV14 and TRBJ2-7, with D unclear. CDR3 length: 12 amino acids. With 4 bases removed from V and 1 base from J, the gap between germline ends came to 5 bases. CDR1 SGHDN and CDR2 FVKESK come from the germline V gene. The CDR3: CASSLRSYEQYF. The CDR3 DNA sequence: TGTGCCAGCAGCCTCAGGTCCTACGAGCAGTACTTC.

The count of this clone is one. The gene calls are TRBV5-1 and TRBJ2-2; no definite D call. CDR3 length: 14 amino acids. V was trimmed by 2 bases and J by 5 bases, leaving 10 bases between them. Germline CDR1 and CDR2: SGHRS and YFSETQ. In DNA form, the CDR3 reads TGCGCCAGCAGCTTTGAAGGGTGGACCGGGGAGCTGTTTTTT. Its translation: CASSFEGWTGELFF.